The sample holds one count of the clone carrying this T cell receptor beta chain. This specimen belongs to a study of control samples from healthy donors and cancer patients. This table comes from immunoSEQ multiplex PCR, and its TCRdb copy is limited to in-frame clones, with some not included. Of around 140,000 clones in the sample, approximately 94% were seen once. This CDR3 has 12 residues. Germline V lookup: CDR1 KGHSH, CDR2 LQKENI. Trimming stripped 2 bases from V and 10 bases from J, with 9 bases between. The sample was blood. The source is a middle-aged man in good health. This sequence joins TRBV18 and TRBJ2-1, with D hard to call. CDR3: CASSPSSSEQFF. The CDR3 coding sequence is TGTGCCAGCTCACCATCTTCGAGCGAGCAGTTCTTC.